Each of the 14 T cell receptor beta chains below was sequenced from the same sample in a study of T cells in Graves' hyperthyroidism and ophthalmopathy (dated by TCRdb to the late 2010s). Library preparation used multiplex PCR. Sequencing instrument: Illumina HiSeq 2000. TCR beta CDR3 regions were amplified from RNA transcripts. For the first round of RT-PCR on the TCR CDR3, the HTBI primer set was used together with the Qiagen OneStep RT-PCR kit. The public reads were reprocessed in TCRdb via fastp at Q25 and MiXCR, keeping in-frame beta chains. For every CDR3 protein sequence, its rows merge into one entry that carries the most common genes and DNA. The sample data list 700,000 or so distinct CDR3 sequences, and roughly 15% of these were observed just once. In total, the top ten clones hold around 8% of the sample. Sequenced input: blood. These receptor sequences come from a man younger than 30 with Graves' hyperthyroidism.

This clonotype has at least ten counts. The rearrangement links TRBV28 to TRBJ2-1; 11 bases map to TRBD2. CDR1 is MDHEN and CDR2 is SYDVKM in the germline V gene. Trimming took 7 bases from V and 5 from J; bases not matched to a gene: 7. The CDR3 runs to 15 residues. CDR3 amino acids: CASKSPGLADNEQFF. The CDR3 DNA reads TGTGCCAGCAAATCTCCGGGACTAGCGGACAATGAGCAGTTCTTC.

This rearrangement joins TRBV10-3 to TRBJ2-3; 7 positions match TRBD2. The CDR3 consists of 15 residues. The J segment lost 1 base and the V segment lost 7 bases, leaving 8 bases of the junction unmatched. CDR1 is ENHRY, CDR2 SYGVKD, per germline. The CDR3 protein is CAITDGLGRTDTQYF. CDR3 bases: TGTGCCATCACCGACGGACTAGGGCGCACAGATACGCAGTATTTT.

This clonotype was found many times. The chain combines TRBV12-3 or TRBV12-4 with TRBJ2-5; perhaps D is TRBD1 or TRBD2 (5 bases each). The CDR3 extends over 14 amino acids. V lost 2 bases and J lost 4, with 11 bases in between. The CDR3 protein is CASSLFAGTETQYF. Written as DNA, the CDR3 is TGTGCCAGCAGTTTATTTGCAGGGACAGAGACCCAGTACTTC.

This clonotype has ten or more counts. The chain is built from TRBV28 and TRBJ2-7, with D perhaps TRBD1 (5 bases). The CDR3 totals 13 residues. Germline assignment: CDR1 MDHEN and CDR2 SYDVKM. V lost 7 bases to trimming and J lost 2 bases, with 12 bases between them. The CDR3 loop is CASTPQGTYEQYF. The CDR3 DNA follows: TGTGCCAGCACCCCTCAGGGTACCTACGAGCAGTACTTC.

This clonotype has a count of ten or more. The chain's CDR3 is CASSRSVTDTQYF. CDR3 nucleotides: TGTGCCAGCAGCCGGTCGGTCACAGATACGCAGTATTTT. This chain links TRBV11-1 with TRBJ2-3; D is unclear. V dropped 5 bases and J dropped 2 bases, with 8 bases sitting between them. The CDR3 runs 13 residues. CDR1 is SGHAT, CDR2 FQDESV, per germline (reference sequence).

This clonotype was recorded once. This chain connects TRBV12-3 or TRBV12-4 to TRBJ1-3; a possible D gene is TRBD1 (5 bases). The CDR3 runs to 16 residues. The ends were cut back, 3 bases at V and 2 bases at J, with 14 bases in the middle. The chain's CDR3 is CASSFFAGFTGNTIYF. Written as DNA, the CDR3 is TGTGCCAGCAGTTTTTTCGCAGGGTTCACTGGAAACACCATATATTTT.

Worth noting for this clonotype: A clone one base away is much larger, so this may be a read error. The rearrangement uses TRBV28 and TRBJ2-7; 7 nucleotides match TRBD2. The CDR3 totals 16 residues. Germline loops: CDR1 MDHEN, CDR2 SYDVKM. The CDR3 coding sequence is TGTGTCAGCGCCCCGACCCCTAGCGGTCATACCTACGAGCAGTACTTC. Protein sequence: CVSAPTPSGHTYEQYF.

CDR3 loop: CSVEADGYEQYF. The CDR3 DNA follows: TGCAGCGTTGAAGCGGACGGCTACGAGCAGTACTTC. The chain recombines TRBV29-1 with TRBJ2-7, with D uncertain. The germline V gene has CDR1 SQVTM and CDR2 ANQGSEA. V was shortened by 1 base and J by 3 bases, with 7 bases between the two germline ends. This CDR3 is 12 amino acids long.

In its sample, this clonotype was seen many times. The chain is built from TRBV27 and TRBJ2-1; 8 positions match TRBD2. J gave up 10 bases and V 4 bases, and 12 bases lay outside the gene matches. CDR3 size: 15 residues. CDR1 and CDR2 from the germline V gene are MNHEY and SMNVEV (reference sequence). The CDR3 bases are TGTGCCAGCAGTTCCCCGCAGCGGGAGCGAAGAGAGCAGTTCTTC. Amino acids: CASSSPQRERREQFF.

The table lists this clonotype with a count of one. The chain combines TRBV4-2 with TRBJ2-1, with 7 positions matching TRBD2. Per the germline V gene, CDR1 is LGHNA and CDR2 is YNFKEQ. CDR3 length: 15 amino acids. Trimming cost V 3 bases and J 0 bases; bases outside gene matches: 2. The chain's CDR3 is CASSQERDSYNEQFF. The DNA for the CDR3 is TGTGCCAGCAGCCAGGAGCGGGACTCCTACAATGAGCAGTTCTTC.

This clonotype was seen a few times. The chain is built from TRBV9 and TRBJ1-5; D not certain. The CDR3 is made up of 13 amino acids. Between the trimmed V and J ends, which lost 0 bases and 9 bases, there was a span of 10 bases. Germline loops: CDR1 SGDLS, CDR2 YYNGEE. The CDR3 nucleotides read TGTGCCAGCAGCGTAGACAGCGAGGGGCCCCAGCATTTT. It codes for CASSVDSEGPQHF.

This chain uses TRBV7-3 with TRBJ2-1, with 14 nucleotides matching TRBD2. This CDR3 spans 15 amino acids. In germline, CDR1 is SGHTA, CDR2 FQGTGA. Germline trimming cut 10 bases from V and 10 bases from J; bases unmatched to any gene: 12. The CDR3 loop is CATQPQGLAGDEQFF. The CDR3 nucleotides are TGTGCCACCCAACCCCAGGGACTAGCGGGAGACGAGCAGTTCTTC.

J is TRBJ2-6 and V is TRBV6-2 or TRBV6-3, with 12 bases identical to TRBD2. Germline assignment: CDR1 MNHEY and CDR2 SVGEGT. CDR3 length equals 17 residues. J gave up 4 bases and V 5 bases, and 6 bases lay outside the gene matches. The CDR3 loop is CASSRTSGNLGANVLTF. In DNA form, the CDR3 reads TGTGCCAGCAGTCGGACTAGCGGGAACTTGGGGGCCAACGTCCTGACTTTC.

This clonotype was seen repeatedly, ten times or more. J is TRBJ2-1 and V is TRBV20-1, with D possibly called TRBD1 or TRBD2 (7 bases each). The V gene lost 8 bases and the J gene lost 1 base, with 15 bases spanning the gap. CDR1 and CDR2 from the germline V gene are DFQATT and SNEGSKA (reference sequence). The CDR3 is 14 residues long. The CDR3 DNA reads TGCAGTTCAACGGGGGGACAGTCCTACAATGAGCAGTTCTTC. This translates into CSSTGGQSYNEQFF.